The 22 T cell receptor beta chains below were found in one sample sequenced in a study of early T cells in non-severe SARS-CoV-2 infection. TCRdb used MiXCR to reprocess the 5' RACE reads, holding one entry per CDR3 protein. This table has some 40,000 distinct CDR3 sequences, 4.6% appearing once. Sequenced sample: whole blood. The receptors were sampled from an adult who was a healthcare worker with PCR-confirmed SARS-CoV-2 infection or an uninfected control (not recorded which).

The sample holds many counts of this clonotype. This chain uses TRBV12-5 with TRBJ1-5, with no clear D. The V end lost 5 bases, the J end lost 5 bases, and 10 bases lay between the germline ends. The CDR3 spans 13 residues. Germline assignment: CDR1 LGHNT and CDR2 FRNRAP. The CDR3, as DNA: TGTGCTAGTGGTACCCTTGCAGATCAGCCCCAGCATTTT. Amino acid sequence: CASGTLADQPQHF.

In this sample, this clonotype turned up many times. The rearrangement uses TRBV5-1 and TRBJ2-1, with TRBD1 matching over 7 bases. Germline trimming cut 5 bases from V and 9 bases from J; bases unmatched to any gene: 2. The germline V gene has CDR1 SGHRS and CDR2 YFSETQ. This CDR3 contains 11 residues. The CDR3 loop reads CASSWDSEQFF. The CDR3 nucleotides read TGCGCCAGCAGTTGGGACAGTGAGCAGTTCTTC.

This clonotype was counted many times. The chain links TRBV7-2 to TRBJ1-6; no reliable D call. V gave up 8 bases and J gave up 4 bases, with 6 bases separating them. Germline CDR1 SGHTA, CDR2 FQGNSA. The CDR3 is 12 residues long. As DNA, the CDR3 is TGTGCCAGCGGTGGTTATAATTCACCCCTCCACTTT. The encoded protein is CASGGYNSPLHF.

This clonotype was counted at least ten times. The chain recombines TRBV7-8 with TRBJ2-2; D not certain. V lost 6 bases and J lost 5, with 7 bases in between. The CDR3 consists of 12 residues. The germline V gene has CDR1 SGHVS and CDR2 FQNEAQ. The CDR3 region has the DNA TGTGCCAGCAGGCCCCAGACCGGGGAGCTGTTTTTT. Translating gives CASRPQTGELFF.

This chain uses TRBV19 with TRBJ1-5; no definite D call. The CDR3 consists of 15 residues. Germline lookup yields CDR1 LNHDA and CDR2 SQIVND (reference sequence). Trimming stripped 7 bases from V and 0 bases from J, with 13 bases between. The CDR3 DNA is TGTGCCAGTATCTCGGAATCCTATAGCAATCAGCCCCAGCATTTT. It codes for CASISESYSNQPQHF.

This clonotype was detected many times. The rearrangement uses TRBV7-2 and TRBJ2-4; no firm D call. The CDR3 spans 14 residues. Deletions cut 5 bases from V and 10 bases from J, with 18 bases between. The germline V gene has CDR1 SGHTA and CDR2 FQGNSA. The CDR3 DNA reads TGTGCCAGCAGCGCGGACCTGACCGGGCGGATTCAGTACTTC. Protein sequence: CASSADLTGRIQYF.

This clonotype was observed many times. V usage is TRBV5-5 and J usage is TRBJ1-6; TRBD1 agrees at 8 bases. In germline, CDR1 is SGHKS, CDR2 YYEKEE (reference sequence). There are 15 residues in the CDR3. The ends lost 4 bases at V and 7 bases at J; junction bases unmatched: 7. CDR3 DNA: TGTGCCAGCAGCCCGGGGACAGGAGACAATTCACCCCTCCACTTT. Translating gives CASSPGTGDNSPLHF.

This clonotype was counted many times. The chain carries TRBV20-1 and TRBJ2-5; D gene ambiguous. Germline CDR1 DFQATT, CDR2 SNEGSKA (reference sequence). This CDR3 is built from 17 residues. V lost 4 bases, J lost 0 bases, and 21 bases lay in between. CDR3 residues: CSAIVAHMDLYQETQYF. CDR3 DNA sequence: TGCAGTGCTATCGTGGCCCACATGGATCTGTACCAAGAGACCCAGTACTTC.

At least ten counts were recorded for this clonotype. The V and J genes are TRBV19 and TRBJ1-4; D perhaps matches TRBD1 (6 bases). Germline lookup yields CDR1 LNHDA and CDR2 SQIVND (reference sequence). The V and J ends lost 10 bases and 8 bases respectively, with 17 bases between them. The CDR3 extends over 13 amino acids. This CDR3 is CAKATGRREKLFF. CDR3 coding DNA: TGTGCCAAGGCGACAGGAAGGAGGGAAAAACTGTTTTTT.

Turning to this clonotype: A much larger clone lies a single base off, so this may be a read error. J is TRBJ1-1 and V is TRBV10-3; D is unclear. The CDR3 is 15 amino acids. Trimming removed 8 bases at V and 1 base at J, with 17 bases between. CDR1 and CDR2 from the germline V gene are ENHRY and SYGVKD. DNA for the CDR3: TGTGCCATCCACAAATTCCAAGCGTCGAACACTGAAGCTTTCTTT. Protein: CAIHKFQASNTEAFF.

This clonotype was counted many times. CDR3 bases: TGTGCCAGCAGCTTGCGCGGGGGGAGGACCGGGGAGCTGTTTTTT. It is translated as CASSLRGGRTGELFF. The V gene is TRBV7-2, the J gene TRBJ2-2; the match to TRBD2 covers 8 bases. The CDR3 runs 15 residues. J gave up 5 bases and V 3 bases, and 5 bases lay outside the gene matches. Germline V gene data show CDR1 as SGHTA and CDR2 as FQGNSA.

This clonotype was detected ten times or more. V usage is TRBV5-1 and J usage is TRBJ2-7; the D is unclear. The germline gives CDR1 SGHRS, CDR2 YFSETQ. The CDR3 has 15 amino acids. V lost 0 bases and J lost 6, with 16 bases in between. CDR3 residues: CASSLGPTGNLEQYF. CDR3 nucleotides: TGCGCCAGCAGCTTGGGACCTACTGGGAACCTCGAGCAGTACTTC.

This clonotype was observed many times. The chain combines TRBV7-9 with TRBJ2-5; 10 nucleotides match TRBD2. CDR3 length: 13 amino acids. The V segment lost 6 bases and the J segment 5 bases; nucleotides outside the gene matches: 3. Germline V gives CDR1 SEHNR, CDR2 FQNEAQ (reference sequence). CDR3 amino acids: CASRLAGVETQYF. The CDR3 DNA reads as TGTGCCAGCAGGCTAGCGGGGGTGGAGACCCAGTACTTC.

This clonotype appeared many times. The chain carries TRBV10-1 and TRBJ2-7; D is unresolved. The germline V gene encodes CDR1 WNHNN and CDR2 SYGVQD (reference sequence). Trimming removed 7 bases at V and 3 bases at J, with 7 bases between. The CDR3 has 11 amino acids. The CDR3 protein is CASNNGYEQYF. The CDR3 DNA follows: TGCGCCAGCAATAATGGCTACGAGCAGTACTTC.

This clonotype was seen ten or more times. The gene calls are TRBV5-4 and TRBJ2-3, with TRBD2 matching over 8 bases. Germline V lookup: CDR1 SGHNT, CDR2 YYREEE (reference sequence). The CDR3 consists of 16 residues. The V gene end was trimmed by 1 base and the J gene end by 4 bases; junction bases not matched to a gene: 8. The CDR3: CASSLNRGGGADTQYF. CDR3 nucleotides: TGTGCCAGCAGCTTGAATCGGGGGGGCGGCGCAGATACGCAGTATTTT.

The chain combines TRBV3-1 with TRBJ1-5; 7 bases map to TRBD1. Trimming removed 4 bases from V and 7 bases from J; junction bases left unmatched: 10. The CDR3 has 15 residues. Germline CDR1 is LGHDT and CDR2 is YNNKEL (reference sequence). CDR3 amino acids: CASSPQTGRGQPQHF. The CDR3 region has the DNA TGTGCCAGCAGCCCTCAGACAGGGCGAGGGCAGCCCCAGCATTTT.

This clonotype came up many times. This chain uses TRBV11-2 with TRBJ2-3; tentatively, D is TRBD2 (6 bases). This CDR3 spans 16 amino acids. Germline V gene sequence: CDR1 SGHAT, CDR2 FQNNGV. Trimming shortened V by 8 bases and J by 1 base, and 19 bases separated the two germline ends. CDR3 coding DNA: TGTGCCAGCGGGACTGTAGCGCAGAAAGGCACAGATACGCAGTATTTT. It is translated as CASGTVAQKGTDTQYF.

This clonotype was seen ten or more times. This chain links TRBV7-8 with TRBJ2-7, with D maybe TRBD1 (5 bases). V lost 1 base and J 2 bases, leaving 15 bases between the germline ends. The CDR3 totals 16 residues. Germline CDR1 reads SGHVS; CDR2 reads FQNEAQ. The CDR3 nucleotides are TGTGCCAGCAGCTTAGGCCCGGGCAGGGTGACCTACGAGCAGTACTTC. Its translation: CASSLGPGRVTYEQYF.

This clonotype turned up a few times. This sequence joins TRBV4-1 and TRBJ2-7; 10 positions match TRBD1. Per the germline V gene, CDR1 is MGHRA and CDR2 is YSYEKL. The length of the CDR3 is 15 residues. The ends lost 3 bases at V and 0 bases at J; junction bases unmatched: 2. DNA of the CDR3: TGCGCCAGCAGCCAGACAGGGGGCCCCTCCTACGAGCAGTACTTC. The encoded protein is CASSQTGGPSYEQYF.

In its sample, this clonotype was seen many times. The gene calls are TRBV12-3 or TRBV12-4 and TRBJ1-1; D may be TRBD1 (5 bases). This CDR3 has 15 amino acids. Trimming left V 6 bases short and J 4 bases short, with 18 bases between. CDR3 DNA sequence: TGTGCCAGCAGCCAGGGACTTTCGATGGGCACTGAAGCTTTCTTT. It encodes CASSQGLSMGTEAFF.

This clonotype was recorded many times. The rearrangement links TRBV7-9 to TRBJ2-5; D gene uncertain. V dropped 5 bases and J dropped 5 bases, with 9 bases sitting between them. The CDR3 has 12 amino acids. The germline V gene has CDR1 SEHNR and CDR2 FQNEAQ (reference sequence). CDR3 bases: TGTGCCAGCAGCCGTTTGCTGGAGACCCAGTACTTC. Translation gives CASSRLLETQYF.

This clonotype has at least ten counts. The chain employs TRBV5-8 and TRBJ1-6; tentatively, D is TRBD1 (5 bases). Trimming shortened V by 6 bases and J by 10 bases, and 23 bases separated the two germline ends. The CDR3 is made up of 16 amino acids. CDR1 is SGHTS and CDR2 is YDEGEE in the germline V gene. CDR3: CASTQNPEGWRSPLHF. Here the CDR3 DNA reads TGTGCCAGCACCCAGAATCCCGAGGGGTGGAGATCACCCCTCCACTTT.